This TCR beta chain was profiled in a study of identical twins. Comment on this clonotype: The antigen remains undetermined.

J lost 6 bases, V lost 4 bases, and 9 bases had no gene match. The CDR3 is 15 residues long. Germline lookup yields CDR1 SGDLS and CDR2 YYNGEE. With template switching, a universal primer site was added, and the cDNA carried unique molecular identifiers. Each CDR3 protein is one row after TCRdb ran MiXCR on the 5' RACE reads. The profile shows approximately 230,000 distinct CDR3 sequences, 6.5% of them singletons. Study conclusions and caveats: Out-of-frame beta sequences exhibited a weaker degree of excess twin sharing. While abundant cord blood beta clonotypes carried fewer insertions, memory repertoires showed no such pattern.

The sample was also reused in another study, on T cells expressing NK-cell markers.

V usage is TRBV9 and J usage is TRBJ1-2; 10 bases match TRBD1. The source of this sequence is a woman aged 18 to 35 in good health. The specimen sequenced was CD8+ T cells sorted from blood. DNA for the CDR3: TGTGCCAGCAGCCCCCGTGGGGACAGGGGAAATGGCTACACCTTC. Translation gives CASSPRGDRGNGYTF.